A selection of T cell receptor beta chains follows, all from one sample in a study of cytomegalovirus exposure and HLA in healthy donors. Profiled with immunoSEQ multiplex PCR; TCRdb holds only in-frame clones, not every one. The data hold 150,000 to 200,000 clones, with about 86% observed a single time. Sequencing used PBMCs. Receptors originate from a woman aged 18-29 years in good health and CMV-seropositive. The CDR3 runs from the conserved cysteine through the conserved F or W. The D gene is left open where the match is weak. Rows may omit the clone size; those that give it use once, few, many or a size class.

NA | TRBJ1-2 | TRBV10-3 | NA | CAISDGSGYGYTF | TGTGCCATCAGTGACGGGTCGGGCTATGGCTACACCTTC
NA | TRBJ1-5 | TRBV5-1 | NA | CASSLGGWNQPQHF | TGCGCCAGCAGCTTAGGAGGGTGGAATCAGCCCCAGCATTTT
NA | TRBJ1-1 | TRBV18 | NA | CASSPDWGAEAFF | TGTGCCAGCTCACCAGATTGGGGGGCTGAAGCTTTCTTT
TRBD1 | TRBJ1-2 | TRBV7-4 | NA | CASSGPGTGIGYTF | TGTGCCAGCAGCGGTCCCGGGACAGGGATCGGCTACACCTTC
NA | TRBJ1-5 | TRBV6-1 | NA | CASAGMSNQPQHF | TGTGCCAGCGCCGGGATGAGCAATCAGCCCCAGCATTTT
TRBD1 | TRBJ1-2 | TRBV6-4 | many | CASSQTGESYGYTF | TGTGCCAGCAGCCAGACAGGGGAAAGCTATGGCTACACCTTC
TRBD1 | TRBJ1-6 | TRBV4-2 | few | CASSQENRGRGNSPLHF | TGTGCCAGCAGCCAAGAGAACAGGGGGCGAGGAAATTCACCCCTCCACTTT
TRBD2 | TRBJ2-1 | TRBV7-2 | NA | CASSILISGGYNEQFF | TGTGCCAGCAGCATACTGATTAGCGGGGGTTACAATGAGCAGTTCTTC
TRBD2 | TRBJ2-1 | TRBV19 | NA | CASSIVGGNNEQFF | TGTGCCAGTAGTATAGTGGGGGGGAATAATGAGCAGTTCTTC
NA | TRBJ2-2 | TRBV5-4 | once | CASSFEAPDGELFF | TGTGCCAGCAGCTTTGAGGCACCGGACGGGGAGCTGTTTTTT
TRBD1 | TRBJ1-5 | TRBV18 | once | CASSQSDRSNQPQHF | TGTGCCAGCTCACAATCGGACAGGAGCAATCAGCCCCAGCATTTT
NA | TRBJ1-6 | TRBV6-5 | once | CASSYERSETLHF | TGTGCCAGCAGTTACGAGCGGTCCGAGACCCTCCACTTT
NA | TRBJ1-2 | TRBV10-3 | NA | CAISQNYGYTF | TGTGCCATCAGTCAGAACTATGGCTACACCTTC
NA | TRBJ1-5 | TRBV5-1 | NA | CASSLTGNQPQHF | TGCGCCAGCAGCTTGACGGGCAATCAGCCCCAGCATTTT
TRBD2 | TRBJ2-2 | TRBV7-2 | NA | CASSLGTSGSTGELFF | TGTGCCAGCAGCTTGGGAACTAGCGGATCAACCGGGGAGCTGTTTTTT
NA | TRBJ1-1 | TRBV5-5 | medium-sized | CASDRGTTEAFF | TGTGCCAGCGATCGGGGTACGACTGAAGCTTTCTTT
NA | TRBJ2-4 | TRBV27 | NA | CASGFLEAKNIQYF | TGTGCCAGCGGGTTCCTAGAGGCCAAAAACATTCAGTACTTC
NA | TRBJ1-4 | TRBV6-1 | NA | CASSLRGEKLFF | TGTGCCAGCAGCCTGCGAGGTGAAAAACTGTTTTTT
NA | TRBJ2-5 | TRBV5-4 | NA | CASSFWGGEETQYF | TGTGCCAGCAGCTTCTGGGGAGGAGAAGAGACCCAGTACTTC
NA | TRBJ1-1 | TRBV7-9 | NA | CASSPVGGGPNTEAFF | TGTGCCAGCAGCCCTGTTGGGGGGGGACCGAACACTGAAGCTTTCTTT
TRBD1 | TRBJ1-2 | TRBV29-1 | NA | CSATGGSDYGYTF | TGCAGCGCTACAGGGGGCTCGGACTATGGCTACACCTTC
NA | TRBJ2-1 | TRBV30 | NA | CACGDYNEQFF | TGTGCCTGCGGGGATTACAATGAGCAGTTCTTC
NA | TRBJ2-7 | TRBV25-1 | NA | CASSEFSREEQYF | TGTGCCAGCAGTGAATTTTCTCGGGAGGAGCAGTACTTC
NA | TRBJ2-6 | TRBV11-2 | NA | CASSLASTGANVLTF | TGTGCCAGCAGCTTAGCGAGTACTGGGGCCAACGTCCTGACTTTC
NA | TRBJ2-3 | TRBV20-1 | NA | CSARYTDTQYF | TGCAGTGCTAGATATACAGATACGCAGTATTTT